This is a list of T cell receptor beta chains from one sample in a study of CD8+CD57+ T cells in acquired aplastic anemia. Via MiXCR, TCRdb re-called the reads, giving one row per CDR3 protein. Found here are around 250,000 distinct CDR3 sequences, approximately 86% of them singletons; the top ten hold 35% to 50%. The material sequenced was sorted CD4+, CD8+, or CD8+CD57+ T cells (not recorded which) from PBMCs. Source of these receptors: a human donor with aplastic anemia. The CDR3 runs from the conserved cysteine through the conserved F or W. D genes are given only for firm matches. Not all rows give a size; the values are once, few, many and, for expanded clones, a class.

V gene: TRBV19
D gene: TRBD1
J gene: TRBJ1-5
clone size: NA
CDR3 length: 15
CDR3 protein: CASWDRASNNQPQHF
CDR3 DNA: TGTGCCAGTTGGGACAGGGCCTCTAACAATCAGCCCCAGCATTTT

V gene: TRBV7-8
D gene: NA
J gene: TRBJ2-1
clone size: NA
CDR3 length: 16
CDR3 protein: CASSLERSAETDYQFF
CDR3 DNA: TGTGCCAGCAGCTTAGAAAGAAGCGCCGAGACCGATTATCAGTTCTTC

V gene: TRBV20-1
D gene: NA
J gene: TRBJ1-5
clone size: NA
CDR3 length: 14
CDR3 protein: CSVNGGVINEPQHF
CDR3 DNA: TGCAGCGTCAACGGGGGGGTTATCAATGAGCCCCAGCATTTT

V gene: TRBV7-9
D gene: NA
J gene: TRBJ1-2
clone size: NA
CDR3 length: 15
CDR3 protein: CASSLRETDDFGSTF
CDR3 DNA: TGTGCCAGCAGCTTAAGGGAGACCGACGACTTTGGGTCAACCTTC

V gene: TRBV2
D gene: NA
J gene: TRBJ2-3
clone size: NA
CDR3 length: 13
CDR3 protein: CASGDGGSVRRYF
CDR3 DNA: TGTGCCAGCGGGGATGGGGGATCCGTTAGGAGGTATTTT

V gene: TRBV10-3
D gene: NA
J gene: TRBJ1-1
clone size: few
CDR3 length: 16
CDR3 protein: CAISETGHLTNTEAFF
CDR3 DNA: TGTGCCATCAGTGAGACAGGACACCTAACGAACACTGAAGCTTTCTTT

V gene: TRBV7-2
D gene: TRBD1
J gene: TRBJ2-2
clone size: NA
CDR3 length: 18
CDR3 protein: CASSLAGQGDSNTGELSF
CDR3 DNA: TGTGCCAGCAGCTTAGCGGGACAGGGGGATTCGAACACCGGGGAGCTGTCTTTT

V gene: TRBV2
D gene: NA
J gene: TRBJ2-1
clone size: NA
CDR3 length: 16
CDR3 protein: CASSQGGTDRQDLQFF
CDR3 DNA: TGTGCCAGCAGCCAGGGGGGCACAGACAGGCAGGATTTGCAGTTCTTC

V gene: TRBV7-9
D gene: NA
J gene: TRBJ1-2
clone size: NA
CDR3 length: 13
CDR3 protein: CASSFRSSGGYTF
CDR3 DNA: TGTGCCAGCAGCTTTCGGAGCAGCGGGGGCTACACCTTC

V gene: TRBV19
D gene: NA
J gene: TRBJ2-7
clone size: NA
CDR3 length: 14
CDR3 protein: CASSILKGAYEQYF
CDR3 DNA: TGTGCCAGTAGTATTCTCAAAGGGGCCTACGAGCAGTACTTC

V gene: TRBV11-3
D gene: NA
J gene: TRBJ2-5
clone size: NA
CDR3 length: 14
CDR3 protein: CATSRGPAQETQYF
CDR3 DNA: TGTGCCACCAGCAGGGGCCCCGCACAAGAGACCCAGTACTTC

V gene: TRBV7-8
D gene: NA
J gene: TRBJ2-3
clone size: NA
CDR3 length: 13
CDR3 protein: CASGDGGTHATYF
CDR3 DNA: TGTGCCAGCGGGGACGGGGGAACACACGCGACGTATTTT

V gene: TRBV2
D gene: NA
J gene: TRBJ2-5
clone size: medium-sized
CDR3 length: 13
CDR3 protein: CASSEGRGETQYF
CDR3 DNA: TGTGCCAGCAGTGAAGGGAGGGGTGAGACCCAGTACTTC

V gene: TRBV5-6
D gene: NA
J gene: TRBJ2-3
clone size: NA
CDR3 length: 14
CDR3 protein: CASSLGEAGDTQYF
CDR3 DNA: TGTGCCAGCAGCTTAGGGGAGGCCGGCGATACGCAGTATTTT

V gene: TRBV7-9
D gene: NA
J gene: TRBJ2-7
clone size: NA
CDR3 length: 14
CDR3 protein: CASSVRSTNEKLYF
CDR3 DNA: TGTGCCAGCAGCGTACGGTCAACTAATGAAAAACTGTACTTC

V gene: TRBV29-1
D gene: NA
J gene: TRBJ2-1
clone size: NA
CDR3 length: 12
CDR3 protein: CSDRLGEYVQFF
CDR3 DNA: TGCAGCGATAGACTGGGGGAGTATGTGCAGTTCTTC

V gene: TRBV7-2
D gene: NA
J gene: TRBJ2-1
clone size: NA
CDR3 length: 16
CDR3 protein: CASSFQGGRDSDEQFF
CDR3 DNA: TGTGCCAGCAGCTTTCAGGGAGGCCGGGATAGCGATGAGCAGTTCTTC

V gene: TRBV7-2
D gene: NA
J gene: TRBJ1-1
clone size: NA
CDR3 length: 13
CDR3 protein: CASSLISNTEAFF
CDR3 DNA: TGTGCCAGCAGCTTAATATCGAACACTGAAGCTTTCTTT

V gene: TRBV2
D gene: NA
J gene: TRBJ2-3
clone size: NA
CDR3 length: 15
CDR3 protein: CASSPVDGLEATQYF
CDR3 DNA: TGTGCCAGCAGCCCAGTTGACGGGCTCGAGGCTACGCAGTATTTT

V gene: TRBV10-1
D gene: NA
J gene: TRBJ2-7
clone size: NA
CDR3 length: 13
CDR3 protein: CRSEGMSSDEQYF
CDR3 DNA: TGCAGGAGCGAGGGGATGAGCTCGGACGAGCAGTACTTC

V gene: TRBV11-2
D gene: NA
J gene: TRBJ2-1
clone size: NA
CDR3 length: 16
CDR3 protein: CASSSKNRGGSDEQFF
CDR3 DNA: TGTGCCAGCAGCTCTAAAAACAGGGGGGGGAGCGATGAGCAGTTCTTC

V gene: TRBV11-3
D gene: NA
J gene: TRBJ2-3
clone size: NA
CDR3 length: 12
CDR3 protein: CASSLGPTAQYF
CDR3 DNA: TGTGCCAGCAGCTTAGGTCCAACAGCGCAGTATTTT

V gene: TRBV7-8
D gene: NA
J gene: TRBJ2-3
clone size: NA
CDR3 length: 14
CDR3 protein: CAAGLASGTDTQYF
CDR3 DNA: TGTGCCGCCGGACTGGCGAGTGGTACAGATACGCAGTATTTT

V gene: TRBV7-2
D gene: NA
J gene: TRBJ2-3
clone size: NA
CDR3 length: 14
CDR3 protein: CASSLEGGPRAEYF
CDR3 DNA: TGTGCCAGCAGCCTAGAGGGAGGTCCCCGGGCCGAGTATTTT

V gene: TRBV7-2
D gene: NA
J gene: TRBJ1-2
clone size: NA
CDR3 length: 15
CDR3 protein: CASSLSSGGGDTYTF
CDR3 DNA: TGTGCCAGCAGCTTGTCTAGCGGGGGCGGAGATACGTACACCTTC

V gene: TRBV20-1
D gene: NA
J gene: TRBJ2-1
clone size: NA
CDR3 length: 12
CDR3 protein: CSASGNSYEQFF
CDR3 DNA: TGCAGTGCTTCAGGGAATAGCTATGAGCAGTTCTTC

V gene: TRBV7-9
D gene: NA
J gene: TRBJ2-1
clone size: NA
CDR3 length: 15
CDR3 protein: CASSLALTGNNEPFF
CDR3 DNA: TGTGCCAGCAGCTTAGCTCTCACAGGGAACAATGAACCTTTCTTC